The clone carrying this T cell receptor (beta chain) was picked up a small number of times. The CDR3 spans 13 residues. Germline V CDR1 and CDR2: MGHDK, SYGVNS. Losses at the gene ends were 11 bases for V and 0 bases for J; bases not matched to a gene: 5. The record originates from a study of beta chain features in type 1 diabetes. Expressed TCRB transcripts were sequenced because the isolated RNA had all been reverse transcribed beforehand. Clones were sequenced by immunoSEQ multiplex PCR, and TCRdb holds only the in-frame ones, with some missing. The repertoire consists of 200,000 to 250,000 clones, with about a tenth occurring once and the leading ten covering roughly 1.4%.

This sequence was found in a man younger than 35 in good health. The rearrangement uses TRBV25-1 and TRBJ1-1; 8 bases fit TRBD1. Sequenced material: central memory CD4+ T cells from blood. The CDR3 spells CACQGQVNTEAFF. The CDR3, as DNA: TGTGCCTGCCAGGGACAGGTGAACACTGAAGCTTTCTTT.